This T cell receptor (beta chain) was captured by sequencing in a study of PD-L1 blockade in urothelial cancer. CDR3 size: 14 residues. J gave up 5 bases and V 5 bases, and 5 bases lay outside the gene matches. CDR1 and CDR2 from the germline V gene are SGHAT and FQNNGV. Time point described: peripheral blood 6 weeks after treatment start. Each individual provided 1 to 8 samples (taken pretreatment and on-treatment). Assay used: immunoSEQ multiplex PCR; TCRdb lists only in-frame clones, some missing. Here the sample spans approximately 110,000 clones, approximately 90% being singletons. A few counts support this clone.

This chain connects TRBV11-2 to TRBJ2-5, with 10 bases identical to TRBD2. Source: PBMCs, taken around atezolizumab (anti-PD-L1) treatment. The TCR was taken from a man in his sixties with urothelial cancer. The CDR3 DNA is TGTGCCAGCAGCCTAGCGGGAGCTGAGGAGACCCAGTACTTC. It codes for CASSLAGAEETQYF.